The source of this T cell receptor beta chain is a study of blood T cell repertoires in COVID-19. Across the whole study: Some COVID-19 samples were acute and others convalescent; all came from the United States, Italy and Spain. Nucleic acid was either cDNA or gDNA, and it came from T cells, B-cell-depleted T cells, or PBMCs.

Trimming cost V 2 bases and J 7 bases; bases outside gene matches: 10. The CDR3 totals 15 residues. CDR1 is GTSNPN, CDR2 SVGIG, per germline (reference sequence). Original handling: Scientists estimated how many nucleated cells there were by amplifying reference gene primers. Assay: immunoSEQ multiplex PCR; the TCRdb copy retains only in-frame clones and omits some. Clone size and the V and J calls come from that table; the DNA yielded D and trimming. This sample has around 200,000 clones, with roughly four fifths found just once. The sequence derives from a man in his fifties or sixties with active or convalescent COVID-19. The V gene is TRBV30, the J gene TRBJ1-4, with TRBD1 matching over 7 bases. What was sequenced was peripheral blood. DNA for the CDR3: TGTGCCTGGAGTAACACGGGACAGTTCGGTGAAAAACTGTTTTTT. Translating it yields CAWSNTGQFGEKLFF.